The 19 T cell receptor beta chains in this list originate from one sample, sequenced in a study of identifying expanded T cells in peripheral blood. Clones were sequenced by immunoSEQ multiplex PCR, and TCRdb holds only the in-frame ones, with some missing. The data show about 130,000 clones, with 65% to 90% seen just once and more than 7% held by the top ten. The sample was blood. The source of these receptors is a person between 18 and 69 years old in good health.

This clone is a singleton in its sample. V is TRBV29-1 and J is TRBJ2-1, with 12 bases fitting TRBD2. The CDR3 has 14 amino acids. The junction had 1 base not matched to a gene; V was cut back by 7 bases and J by 0 bases. Germline V gene data show CDR1 as SQVTM and CDR2 as ANQGSEA. CDR3 residues: CSGTSGISYNEQFF. The DNA for the CDR3 is TGCAGCGGGACTAGCGGGATCTCCTACAATGAGCAGTTCTTC.

The V and J genes are TRBV30 and TRBJ2-3; no clear D. Looked up from germline, CDR1 is GTSNPN and CDR2 is SVGIG (reference sequence). V was cut by 0 bases and J by 8 bases, with 18 bases left in between. The CDR3 is 15 residues long. CDR3 bases: TGTGCCTGGAGTGTAAAAGGGCTGGCGGTGGTTACGCAGTATTTT. Translating gives CAWSVKGLAVVTQYF.

J is TRBJ1-5 and V is TRBV27; a possible D gene is TRBD1 (6 bases). Trimming stripped 3 bases from V and 3 bases from J, with 12 bases between. This CDR3 has 15 amino acids. CDR1 is MNHEY, CDR2 SMNVEV, per germline (reference sequence). This CDR3 reads CASSFSRQDNQPQHF. The CDR3 coding sequence is TGTGCCAGCAGTTTCTCCCGACAGGACAATCAGCCCCAGCATTTT.

The chain is built from TRBV7-2 and TRBJ2-1, with D possibly being TRBD2 (5 bases). This CDR3 spans 11 amino acids. The germline gives CDR1 SGHTA, CDR2 FQGNSA. Trimming left V 3 bases short and J 9 bases short, with 6 bases between. The CDR3 spells CASSFRGEQFF. The CDR3 DNA follows: TGTGCCAGCAGCTTCCGGGGTGAGCAGTTCTTC. The full variable domain, completed using reference TRBV7-2 and TRBJ2-1, is GAGVSQSPSNKVTEKGKDVELRCDPISGHTALYWYRQSLGQGLEFLIYFQGNSAPDKSGLPSDRFSAERTGGSVSTLTIQRTQQEDSAVYLCASSFRGEQFFGPGTRLTVL.

For the CDR3, the DNA is TGTGCCACTCCAAGGATACCTTCCTACGAGCAGTACTTC. This gives the protein CATPRIPSYEQYF. This chain links TRBV21-1 with TRBJ2-7. TRBV21-1 has pseudogene status. CDR3 length: 13 residues.

J is TRBJ2-5 and V is TRBV28, with a weak D call TRBD2 (6 bases). The CDR3 totals 15 residues. Germline CDR1 reads MDHEN; CDR2 reads SYDVKM. With 6 bases removed from V and 4 bases from J, the gap between germline ends came to 18 bases. The CDR3 reads CASSPLRGYRETQYF. CDR3 nucleotides: TGTGCCAGCAGCCCACTACGGGGGTACAGAGAGACCCAGTACTTC. Using reference TRBV28 and TRBJ2-5 for the parts outside the CDR3, the full variable domain is DVKVTQSSRYLVKRTGEKVFLECVQDMDHENMFWYRQDPGLGLRLIYFSYDVKMKEKGDIPEGYSVSREKKERFSLILESASTNQTSMYLCASSPLRGYRETQYFGPGTRLLVL.

V gene TRBV7-2 combines with J gene TRBJ1-2, with 9 nucleotides matching TRBD1. This CDR3 comprises 15 residues. Germline loops: CDR1 SGHTA, CDR2 FQGNSA. Trimming cost V 4 bases and J 3 bases; bases outside gene matches: 6. CDR3 DNA: TGTGCCAGCAGCTCTCGGGACAGGGCTGACTATGGCTACACCTTC. It is translated as CASSSRDRADYGYTF.

Concerning this clone itself: At one end, the junction sequence differs from germline, possibly due to a read error. V and J are TRBV18 and TRBJ2-2, with D uncertain. CDR1 and CDR2 from the germline V gene are KGHSH and LQKENI. The CDR3 contains 13 residues. DNA for the CDR3: TGTGCCAGCTCACCACCGAACGCCGGGGAGCTGTTTTTT. Translating it yields CASSPPNAGELFF.

This clone was counted once. V usage is TRBV11-3 and J usage is TRBJ2-3, with D perhaps given as TRBD1 or TRBD2 (5 bases each). The CDR3 length is 14 residues. Trimming stripped 2 bases from V and 6 bases from J, with 12 bases between. Germline V gives CDR1 SGHNT, CDR2 YENEEA. CDR3 in DNA: TGTGCCAGCAGCTTAATGAGGGGCGCGGATACGCAGTATTTT. It is translated as CASSLMRGADTQYF.

The gene calls are TRBV5-1 and TRBJ2-2; 10 bases map to TRBD2. The germline V gene encodes CDR1 SGHRS and CDR2 YFSETQ. V gave up 2 bases and J gave up 0 bases; unmatched junction bases: 1. The CDR3 spans 16 residues. The CDR3 spells CASSLTSGANTGELFF. DNA for the CDR3: TGCGCCAGCAGCTTAACTAGCGGGGCGAACACCGGGGAGCTGTTTTTT.

The chain combines TRBV6-5 with TRBJ1-3; 8 bases line up with TRBD1. In germline, CDR1 is MNHEY, CDR2 SVGAGI. This CDR3 has 15 amino acids. The junction had 6 bases not matched to a gene; V was cut back by 6 bases and J by 2 bases. The CDR3 sequence is CASSRGLTAGNTIYF. In DNA form, the CDR3 reads TGTGCCAGCAGCAGGGGGCTGACGGCTGGAAACACCATATATTTT.

This clone was counted once. The chain is built from TRBV10-1 and TRBJ2-3; TRBD1 matches at 12 bases. The V gene end was trimmed by 8 bases and the J gene end by 4 bases; junction bases not matched to a gene: 4. The CDR3 sequence is 14 residues long. The germline gives CDR1 WNHNN, CDR2 SYGVQD (reference sequence). The CDR3 region is CASLGTGGPDTQYF. CDR3 DNA: TGCGCCAGCCTAGGGACAGGGGGCCCAGATACGCAGTATTTT.

The chain carries TRBV5-4 and TRBJ1-2, with D maybe TRBD1 (6 bases). The CDR3 has 13 amino acids. Trimming took off 4 bases at V and 3 bases at J, with 10 bases between the two ends. The germline gives CDR1 SGHNT, CDR2 YYREEE (reference sequence). The CDR3 DNA reads as TGTGCCAGCAGCGTGGACAGCTACTATGGCTACACCTTC. Protein: CASSVDSYYGYTF.

The rearrangement uses TRBV7-9 and TRBJ2-1, with 8 bases that match TRBD2. CDR1 and CDR2 from the germline V gene are SEHNR and FQNEAQ (reference sequence). V was pared by 2 bases and J by 6 bases, with 9 bases of the junction left unmatched. The CDR3 runs to 16 residues. In nucleotides, the CDR3 is TGTGCCAGCAGCTTAACCAACGGGAGGGGGTTCAATGAGCAGTTCTTC. Its protein is CASSLTNGRGFNEQFF.

The chain has TRBV6-6 and TRBJ1-5; D unclear. Germline V gene lookup returns CDR1 MNHNY and CDR2 SVGAGI (reference sequence). Trimming took 3 bases from V and 2 from J, leaving 8 bases between them. The CDR3 is made up of 14 amino acids. CDR3 loop: CASSYVTGNQPQHF. CDR3 nucleotides: TGTGCCAGCAGTTATGTCACAGGCAATCAGCCCCAGCATTTT.

This chain uses TRBV6-5 with TRBJ1-2, with D perhaps matching TRBD1 (6 bases). The length of the CDR3 is 15 residues. Trimming pared 8 bases from V and 6 bases from J, leaving 22 bases between. CDR1 and CDR2 (germline): MNHEY, SVGAGI. As DNA, the CDR3 is TGTGCCAGCGGGCGGCAGCGAACGGGGGCTAATGGCTACACCTTC. It codes for CASGRQRTGANGYTF.

J is TRBJ1-2 and V is TRBV30; weak D call: TRBD1 (5 bases). The V end lost 3 bases, the J end lost 4 bases, and 12 bases lay between the germline ends. The CDR3 runs to 13 residues. Germline V gives CDR1 GTSNPN, CDR2 SVGIG (reference sequence). The CDR3 is CAWRRDRPYGYTF. The CDR3 DNA follows: TGTGCCTGGAGGCGGGACCGTCCCTATGGCTACACCTTC. Variable domain in full (rest from reference TRBV30 and TRBJ1-2): SQTIHQWPATLVQPVGSPLSLECTVEGTSNPNLYWYRQAAGRGLQLLFYSVGIGQISSEVPQNLSASRPQDRQFILSSKKLLLSDSGFYLCAWRRDRPYGYTFGSGTRLTVV.

This chain uses TRBV5-1 with TRBJ2-7; TRBD1 aligns across 10 bases. V lost 2 bases and J lost 6; bases outside the gene matches: 8. The CDR3 is 15 residues long. In germline, CDR1 is SGHRS, CDR2 YFSETQ. DNA of the CDR3: TGCGCCAGCAGCTTTACCGGGACAGGGGCATTCGAGCAGTACTTC. This translates into CASSFTGTGAFEQYF.

This chain uses TRBV15 with TRBJ1-5; maybe TRBD1 (6 bases). V lost 0 bases and J 3 bases, leaving 12 bases between the germline ends. The CDR3 is made up of 16 amino acids. CDR1 is LNHNV and CDR2 is YYDKDF in the germline V gene (reference sequence). The CDR3 is CATSRDLGGYNQPQHF. CDR3 nucleotide sequence: TGTGCCACCAGCAGAGATTTGGGGGGCTACAATCAGCCCCAGCATTTT.